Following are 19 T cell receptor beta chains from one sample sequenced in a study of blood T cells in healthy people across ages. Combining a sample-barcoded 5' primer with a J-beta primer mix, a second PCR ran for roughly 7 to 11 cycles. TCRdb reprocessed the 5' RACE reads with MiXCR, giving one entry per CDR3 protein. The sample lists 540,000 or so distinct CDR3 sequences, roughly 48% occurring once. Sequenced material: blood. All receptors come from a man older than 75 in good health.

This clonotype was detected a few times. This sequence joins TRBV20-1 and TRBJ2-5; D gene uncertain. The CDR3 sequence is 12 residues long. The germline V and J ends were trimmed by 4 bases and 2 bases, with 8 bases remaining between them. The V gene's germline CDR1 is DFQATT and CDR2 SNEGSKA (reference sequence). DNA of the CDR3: TGCAGTGCTAATTCGAAACAAGAGACCCAGTACTTC. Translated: CSANSKQETQYF.

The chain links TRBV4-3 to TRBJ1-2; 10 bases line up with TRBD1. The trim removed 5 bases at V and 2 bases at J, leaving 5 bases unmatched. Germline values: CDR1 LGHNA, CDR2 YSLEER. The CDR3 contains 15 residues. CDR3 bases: TGCGCCAGCAGCTCCGGGACAGGGGCCAACTATGGCTACACCTTC. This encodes CASSSGTGANYGYTF.

CDR3 bases: TGTGCCAGCAGTTACACCAACAGGGGGAACTATGGCTACACCTTC. It translates to CASSYTNRGNYGYTF. The rearrangement links TRBV6-2 or TRBV6-3 to TRBJ1-2, with 8 bases fitting TRBD1. Trimming removed 2 bases from V and 2 bases from J; junction bases left unmatched: 4. CDR3 length equals 15 residues. Germline CDR1 is MNHEY and CDR2 is SVGEGT.

The CDR3 DNA is TGCGCCAGCAGCCAAGGTTTACAGGTGAACACTGAAGCTTTCTTT. Amino acids: CASSQGLQVNTEAFF. The V gene is TRBV4-3, the J gene TRBJ1-1, with D perhaps TRBD1 (5 bases). Germline CDR1 and CDR2: LGHNA and YSLEER. The CDR3 runs 15 residues. V was pared by 1 base and J by 0 bases, with 9 bases between.

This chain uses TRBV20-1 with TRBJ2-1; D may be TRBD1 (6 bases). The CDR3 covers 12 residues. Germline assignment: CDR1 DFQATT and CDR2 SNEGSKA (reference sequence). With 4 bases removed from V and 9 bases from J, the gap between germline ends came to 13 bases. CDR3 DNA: TGCAGTGCTAATGGCAGGGGAGCTGAGCAGTTCTTC. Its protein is CSANGRGAEQFF.

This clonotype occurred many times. CDR3 amino acids: CASSGGGYEQYF. For the CDR3, the DNA is TGTGCCAGCAGTGGAGGGGGTTACGAGCAGTACTTC. The rearrangement joins TRBV7-2 to TRBJ2-7, with D tentatively TRBD1 or TRBD2 (6 bases each). V was cut by 6 bases and J by 4 bases, with 10 bases left in between. Per germline, CDR1 SGHTA and CDR2 FQGNSA. The CDR3 sequence is 12 residues long.

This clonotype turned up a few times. CDR3: CSAGPGQGGQPQHF. DNA for the CDR3: TGCAGTGCTGGACCGGGACAGGGAGGGCAGCCCCAGCATTTT. The chain recombines TRBV20-1 with TRBJ1-5; 9 nucleotides agree with TRBD1. The CDR3 loop spans 14 amino acids. Germline CDR1 reads DFQATT; CDR2 reads SNEGSKA (reference sequence). V lost 5 bases and J lost 7; bases outside the gene matches: 9.

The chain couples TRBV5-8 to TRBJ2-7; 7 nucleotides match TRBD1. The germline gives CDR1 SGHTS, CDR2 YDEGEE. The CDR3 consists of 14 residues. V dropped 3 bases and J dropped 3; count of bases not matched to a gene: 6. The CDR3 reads CASSSRGIDYEQYF. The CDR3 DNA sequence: TGTGCCAGCAGCTCCAGGGGGATCGACTACGAGCAGTACTTC.

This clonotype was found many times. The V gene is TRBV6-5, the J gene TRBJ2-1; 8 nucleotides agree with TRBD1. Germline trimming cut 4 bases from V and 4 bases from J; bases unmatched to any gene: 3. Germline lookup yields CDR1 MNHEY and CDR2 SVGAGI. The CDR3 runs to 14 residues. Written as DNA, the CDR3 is TGTGCCAGCAGTTCCGACAGGGGTTACAATGAGCAGTTCTTC. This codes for CASSSDRGYNEQFF.

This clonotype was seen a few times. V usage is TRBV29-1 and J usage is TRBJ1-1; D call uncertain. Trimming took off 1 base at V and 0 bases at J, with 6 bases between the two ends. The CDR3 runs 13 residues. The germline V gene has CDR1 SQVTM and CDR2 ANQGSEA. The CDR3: CSVEADVNTEAFF. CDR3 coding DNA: TGCAGCGTTGAAGCTGACGTGAACACTGAAGCTTTCTTT.

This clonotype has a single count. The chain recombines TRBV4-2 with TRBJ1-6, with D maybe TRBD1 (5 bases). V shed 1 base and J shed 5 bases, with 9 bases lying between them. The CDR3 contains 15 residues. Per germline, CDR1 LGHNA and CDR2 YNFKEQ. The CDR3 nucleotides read TGTGCCAGCAGCCAAGGACAGAGCGATAATTCACCCCTCCACTTT. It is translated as CASSQGQSDNSPLHF.

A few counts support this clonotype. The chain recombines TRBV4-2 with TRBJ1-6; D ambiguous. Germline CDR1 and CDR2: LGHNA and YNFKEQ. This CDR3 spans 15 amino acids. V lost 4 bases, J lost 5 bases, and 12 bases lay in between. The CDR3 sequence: CASSPVTPDNSPLHF. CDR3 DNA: TGTGCCAGCAGCCCCGTGACACCGGATAATTCACCCCTCCACTTT.

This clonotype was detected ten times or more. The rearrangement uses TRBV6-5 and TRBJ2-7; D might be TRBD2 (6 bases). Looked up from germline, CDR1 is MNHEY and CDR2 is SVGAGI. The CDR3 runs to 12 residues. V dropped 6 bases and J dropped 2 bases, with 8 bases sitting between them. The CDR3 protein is CASRGLPYEQYF. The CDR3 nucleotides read TGTGCCAGCAGGGGACTGCCCTACGAGCAGTACTTC.

Here the CDR3 reads CASSYTGIENEQFF. The CDR3 coding sequence is TGTGCCAGCAGTTACACCGGAATAGAGAATGAGCAGTTCTTC. This chain links TRBV6-2 or TRBV6-3 with TRBJ2-1; D is unclear. The CDR3 totals 14 residues. Germline values: CDR1 MNHEY, CDR2 SVGEGT. V lost 2 bases and J 7 bases, leaving 12 bases between the germline ends.

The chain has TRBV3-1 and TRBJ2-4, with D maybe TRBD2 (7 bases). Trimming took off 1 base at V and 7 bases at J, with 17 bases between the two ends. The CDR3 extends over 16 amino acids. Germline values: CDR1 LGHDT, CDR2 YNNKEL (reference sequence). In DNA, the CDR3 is TGTGCCAGCAGCCAAGGAAACGGGGGGCCCATGAACATTCAGTACTTC. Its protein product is CASSQGNGGPMNIQYF. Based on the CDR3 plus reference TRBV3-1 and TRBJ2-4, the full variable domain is DTAVSQTPKYLVTQMGNDKSIKCEQNLGHDTMYWYKQDSKKFLKIMFSYNNKELIINETVPNRFSPKSPDKAHLNLHINSLELGDSAVYFCASSQGNGGPMNIQYFGAGTRLSVL.

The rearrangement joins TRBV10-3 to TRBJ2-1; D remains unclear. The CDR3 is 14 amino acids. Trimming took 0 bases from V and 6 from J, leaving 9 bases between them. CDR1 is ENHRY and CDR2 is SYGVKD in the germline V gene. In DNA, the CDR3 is TGTGCCATCAGTGAGTCAGGGCCCAGCAATGAGCAGTTCTTC. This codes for CAISESGPSNEQFF.

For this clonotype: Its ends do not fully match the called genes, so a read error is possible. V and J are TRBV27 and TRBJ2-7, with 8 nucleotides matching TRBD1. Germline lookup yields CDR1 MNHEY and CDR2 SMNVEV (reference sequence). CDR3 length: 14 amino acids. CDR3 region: CASRLTGGSSEQYF. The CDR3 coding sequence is TGTGCCAGCAGGCTTACAGGGGGGTCCTCCGAGCAGTACTTC.

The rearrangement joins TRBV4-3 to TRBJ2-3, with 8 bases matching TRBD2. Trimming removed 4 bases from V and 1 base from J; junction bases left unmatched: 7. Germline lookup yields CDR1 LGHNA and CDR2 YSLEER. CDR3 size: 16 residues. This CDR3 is CASSPSPTSGTDTQYF. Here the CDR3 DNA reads TGCGCCAGCAGCCCTTCCCCGACTAGCGGCACAGATACGCAGTATTTT.

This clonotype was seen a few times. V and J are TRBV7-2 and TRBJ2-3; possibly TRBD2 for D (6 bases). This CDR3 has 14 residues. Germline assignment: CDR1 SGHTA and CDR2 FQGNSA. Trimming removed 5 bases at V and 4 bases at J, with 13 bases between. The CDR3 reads CASSRPSAADTQYF. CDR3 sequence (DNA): TGTGCCAGCAGCCGACCTAGCGCCGCAGATACGCAGTATTTT.